The 25 T cell receptor beta chains below come from one sample, sequenced in a study of identical twins. TCRdb re-derived calls from the 5' RACE reads in MiXCR, one entry per CDR3 protein. The sample carries around 240,000 distinct CDR3 sequences, 5.5% to 7% recorded once. The sample also formed part of further work on yellow fever vaccine responses in identical twins.

Sequencing input: memory (CD45RO+) T cells sorted from blood. These receptors all stem from a woman younger than 30 in good health.

This clonotype was picked up many times. The chain carries TRBV27 and TRBJ2-1, with TRBD2 as a possible D gene (6 bases). Trimming shortened V by 6 bases and J by 3 bases, and 12 bases separated the two germline ends. CDR1 is MNHEY and CDR2 is SMNVEV in the germline V gene (reference sequence). The CDR3 is 14 residues long. CDR3 sequence: CASSDGTLYNEQFF. CDR3 DNA: TGTGCCAGCAGCGACGGGACTCTCTACAATGAGCAGTTCTTC.

This clonotype was seen repeatedly, ten times or more. CDR3 region: CASSYRVGQPQHF. The CDR3 DNA follows: TGTGCCAGCAGTTACAGGGTGGGGCAGCCCCAGCATTTT. J is TRBJ1-5 and V is TRBV6-6; D is ambiguous. Germline CDR1 MNHNY, CDR2 SVGAGI (reference sequence). The CDR3 extends over 13 amino acids. V gave up 2 bases and J gave up 7 bases, with 9 bases separating them.

This clonotype has only a few counts. This chain uses TRBV21-1 with TRBJ2-7; no DNA check was done on the table's D call, TRBD2. TRBV21-1 is assigned pseudogene status. The CDR3 consists of 18 residues. The CDR3 sequence is CASSKVDTVAGLAYEQYV. CDR3 nucleotide sequence: TGTGCCAGCAGCAAAGTGGACACTGTTGCGGGCCTAGCCTACGAGCAGTACGTC.

The rearrangement links TRBV7-6 to TRBJ2-3, with TRBD2 matching 8 bases. There are 15 residues in the CDR3. Per the germline V gene, CDR1 is SGHVS and CDR2 is FNYEAQ. With 4 bases clipped from V and 5 bases from J, the junction kept 8 bases outside the gene matches. The CDR3 reads CASSSPGLVIDTQYF. The CDR3 DNA is TGTGCCAGCAGCTCACCGGGACTAGTTATAGATACGCAGTATTTT.

In this sample, this clonotype turned up a few times. The chain combines TRBV28 with TRBJ1-5; 8 bases line up with TRBD1. V shed 3 bases and J 3 bases; nucleotides not matched to a gene: 13. Germline V gene data show CDR1 as MDHEN and CDR2 as SYDVKM. The CDR3 runs 18 residues. The CDR3 coding sequence is TGTGCCAGCAGTTTGGGGACAGGTGGGGGTCTTATCAATCAGCCCCAGCATTTT. It is translated as CASSLGTGGGLINQPQHF.

The chain employs TRBV7-9 and TRBJ1-1; 8 positions match TRBD1. Germline V gene lookup returns CDR1 SEHNR and CDR2 FQNEAQ (reference sequence). Trimming cost V 2 bases and J 6 bases; bases outside gene matches: 5. The CDR3 extends over 14 amino acids. The CDR3, as DNA: TGTGCCAGCAGCTTACAGGGGGCTCTAGCTGAAGCTTTCTTT. It specifies CASSLQGALAEAFF.

The chain uses TRBV4-1 and TRBJ1-2; D perhaps matches TRBD1 (5 bases). V was clipped by 0 bases and J by 5 bases, with 10 bases between them. Germline CDR1 is MGHRA and CDR2 is YSYEKL. CDR3 size: 14 residues. The chain's CDR3 is CASSQDRVTYGYTF. The CDR3 bases are TGCGCCAGCAGCCAAGACAGGGTTACGTATGGCTACACCTTC.

This clonotype appeared many times. The chain recombines TRBV7-2 with TRBJ2-7; D unclear. V gave up 1 base and J gave up 2 bases, with 12 bases separating them. The CDR3 spans 15 residues. Per the germline V gene, CDR1 is SGHTA and CDR2 is FQGNSA. The CDR3 DNA follows: TGTGCCAGCAGCTTAGGGGTAAACGGTCCCTACGAGCAGTACGTC. It specifies CASSLGVNGPYEQYV.

This chain joins TRBV10-3 and TRBJ2-3; no reliable D call. Germline lookup yields CDR1 ENHRY and CDR2 SYGVKD. The V and J ends lost 3 bases and 0 bases respectively, with 13 bases between them. This CDR3 region has 16 residues. CDR3 protein: CAISDGRSPSTDTQYF. The DNA for the CDR3 is TGTGCCATCAGTGACGGTAGGAGCCCCAGCACAGATACGCAGTATTTT.

This clonotype has at least ten counts. The rearrangement links TRBV3-1 to TRBJ2-1; 13 bases align to TRBD2. Germline V lookup: CDR1 LGHDT, CDR2 YNNKEL (reference sequence). The CDR3 extends over 17 amino acids. V lost 3 bases to trimming and J lost 3 bases; unmatched junction nucleotides: 5. DNA of the CDR3: TGTGCCAGCAGCCATAAACTAGCGGGGGGGCTCTACAATGAGCAGTTCTTC. Protein sequence: CASSHKLAGGLYNEQFF.

This clonotype was observed a few times. This chain links TRBV19 with TRBJ1-1; TRBD1 matches 7 bases. Losses at the gene ends were 4 bases for V and 4 bases for J; bases not matched to a gene: 3. The germline V gene encodes CDR1 LNHDA and CDR2 SQIVND (reference sequence). This CDR3 comprises 13 residues. The CDR3 here is CASSRTGATEAFF. CDR3 coding DNA: TGTGCCAGTAGTAGAACAGGGGCCACTGAAGCTTTCTTT.

This clonotype was observed at least ten times. The CDR3 reads CATSRVRDNQPQHF. The CDR3 nucleotides are TGTGCCACCAGCAGAGTCAGGGATAATCAGCCCCAGCATTTT. The chain employs TRBV15 and TRBJ1-5, with D tentatively TRBD1 (5 bases). CDR3 length: 14 residues. CDR1 is LNHNV and CDR2 is YYDKDF in the germline V gene (reference sequence). Between the trimmed V and J ends, which lost 1 base and 4 bases, there was a span of 8 bases.

This clonotype has a count of ten or more. V gene TRBV14 combines with J gene TRBJ2-2; D call uncertain. Germline CDR1 reads SGHDN; CDR2 reads FVKESK. The CDR3 contains 15 residues. The germline V and J ends were trimmed by 4 bases and 0 bases, with 9 bases remaining between them. The CDR3 coding sequence is TGTGCCAGCAGCCGGGCCCTATCGAACACCGGGGAGCTGTTTTTT. Protein product: CASSRALSNTGELFF.

This clonotype was found many times. The chain is built from TRBV15 and TRBJ1-1; 7 bases are a match to TRBD1. The V gene's germline CDR1 is LNHNV and CDR2 YYDKDF (reference sequence). The CDR3 is 15 amino acids. The V and J ends lost 2 bases and 0 bases, in that order; junction bases with no gene match: 3. The CDR3 region has the DNA TGTGCCACCAGCAGAAGACAGGGCTTGAACACTGAAGCTTTCTTT. It translates to CATSRRQGLNTEAFF. Combining the CDR3 with reference TRBV15 and TRBJ1-1 gives the whole variable domain DAMVIQNPRYQVTQFGKPVTLSCSQTLNHNVMYWYQQKSSQAPKLLFHYYDKDFNNEADTPDNFQSRRPNTSFCFLDIRSPGLGDTAMYLCATSRRQGLNTEAFFGQGTRLTVV.

At least ten counts were recorded for this clonotype. This chain connects TRBV20-1 to TRBJ1-2; D ambiguous. The V gene lost 4 bases and the J gene lost 0 bases, with 6 bases spanning the gap. Looked up from germline, CDR1 is DFQATT and CDR2 is SNEGSKA (reference sequence). This CDR3 is built from 12 residues. The CDR3 spells CSATDANYGYTF. The CDR3, as DNA: TGCAGTGCTACAGACGCTAACTATGGCTACACCTTC.

V and J are TRBV5-1 and TRBJ2-2; a weak D match, TRBD2 (5 bases). Trimming pared 5 bases from V and 4 bases from J, leaving 9 bases between. Germline V lookup: CDR1 SGHRS, CDR2 YFSETQ. The CDR3 contains 13 residues. The CDR3 DNA sequence: TGCGCCAGCAGGAGGGAGAGCACCGGGGAGCTGTTTTTT. As protein: CASRRESTGELFF.

As concerns this clonotype: One base away lies a much larger clone, so this may be a sequencing read error. The chain is built from TRBV10-3 and TRBJ2-1; D might be TRBD2 (7 bases). The CDR3 extends over 12 amino acids. Per germline, CDR1 ENHRY and CDR2 SYGVKD. The CDR3 DNA sequence: TGTGCCATCAGCCGGGGGGACAAAGAGCAGTTCTTC. Its translation: CAISRGDKEQFF.

This clonotype was detected many times. At one boundary the junction diverges from the germline segment, which might be a read error. V and J are TRBV12-3 or TRBV12-4 and TRBJ2-3; 9 bases agree with TRBD2. The CDR3 totals 14 residues. CDR3 region: CASSIAGVGNTQYF. In DNA form, the CDR3 reads TGTGCCAGCAGTATAGCGGGAGTAGGGAATACGCAGTATTTT.

The V and J genes are TRBV28 and TRBJ1-1; the match to TRBD1 covers 7 bases. The J segment lost 4 bases and the V segment lost 6 bases, leaving 8 bases of the junction unmatched. The length of the CDR3 is 14 residues. CDR1 is MDHEN and CDR2 is SYDVKM in the germline V gene. The CDR3 protein is CASSRQGGRTEAFF. The CDR3 DNA follows: TGTGCCAGCAGCCGACAGGGCGGGCGCACTGAAGCTTTCTTT.

This clonotype has a count of ten or more. The CDR3 loop reads CSASGPAGEEYEQYF. The CDR3 coding sequence is TGCAGTGCTAGCGGTCCAGCGGGAGAGGAGTACGAGCAGTACTTC. The chain is built from TRBV20-1 and TRBJ2-7, with TRBD2 identical over 8 bases. Germline lookup yields CDR1 DFQATT and CDR2 SNEGSKA (reference sequence). Trimming at V came to 3 bases and at J to 4 bases, leaving 11 bases not matched to a gene. The CDR3 runs 15 residues.

The CDR3 protein is CASSLGGGVNEQYF. As DNA, the CDR3 is TGCGCCAGCAGCTTGGGAGGGGGCGTGAACGAGCAGTACTTC. The V gene is TRBV5-1, the J gene TRBJ2-7; TRBD1 matches at 7 bases. The length of the CDR3 is 14 residues. Germline CDR1 SGHRS, CDR2 YFSETQ. Trimming removed 0 bases from V and 5 bases from J; junction bases left unmatched: 5.

This clonotype was seen many times. This chain joins TRBV5-1 and TRBJ1-2; D is perhaps TRBD1 (5 bases). This CDR3 contains 14 residues. V lost 1 base to trimming and J lost 8 bases, with 15 bases between them. CDR1 and CDR2 from the germline V gene are SGHRS and YFSETQ. This chain's CDR3 is CASSLTAGSAGYTF. CDR3 nucleotides: TGCGCCAGCAGCTTGACGGCAGGGTCGGCCGGCTACACCTTC.

This clonotype was counted many times. This sequence joins TRBV3-1 and TRBJ2-3; D call uncertain. V lost 2 bases and J lost 2, with 5 bases in between. Germline CDR1 and CDR2: LGHDT and YNNKEL (reference sequence). This CDR3 is 13 amino acids long. CDR3 DNA sequence: TGTGCCAGCAGCCAATGGATCACAGATACGCAGTATTTT. Encoded protein: CASSQWITDTQYF.

This clonotype has at least ten counts. J is TRBJ2-3 and V is TRBV12-3 or TRBV12-4; 10 positions match TRBD2. This CDR3 comprises 19 residues. The V segment lost 5 bases and the J segment 0 bases; nucleotides outside the gene matches: 14. CDR3 sequence: CASSQVLGLAAASTDTQYF. The CDR3 DNA reads TGTGCCAGCAGTCAGGTTTTAGGACTAGCGGCCGCAAGCACAGATACGCAGTATTTT.

This clonotype was seen at least ten times. This chain's CDR3 is CASSFRDGSNQPQHF. CDR3 nucleotides: TGCGCCAGCAGCTTCCGGGACGGTAGCAATCAGCCCCAGCATTTT. V gene TRBV4-1 combines with J gene TRBJ1-5; a possible D gene is TRBD1 (5 bases). Between the trimmed V and J ends, which lost 5 bases and 0 bases, there was a span of 11 bases. CDR1 is MGHRA, CDR2 YSYEKL, per germline. CDR3 length: 15 residues.